A selection of T cell receptor beta chains follows, all from one sample in a study of blood T cells in healthy people across ages. Each CDR3 protein gets one entry after TCRdb re-called the 5' RACE reads with MiXCR. The table has 1.5 million to 2 million distinct CDR3 sequences, 49% seen once. Sequenced: blood. These receptors were collected from a woman in her 40s in good health. Each CDR3 is given with its conserved first and last residue. The D gene is left open where the match is weak. Expanded clones get a size class; other rows say once, few or many, or leave the size out.

abundance	d_gene	j_gene	v_gene	CDR3nt	CDR3aa
-	-	TRBJ1-2	TRBV6-2/TRBV6-3	TGTGCCAGCAGTGACTCGAACAGAAACTATGGCTACACCTTC	CASSDSNRNYGYTF
-	-	TRBJ1-1	TRBV2	TGTGCCAGCATTCGAGGTCCGGGGGCGAAACAGAACACTGAAGCTTTCTTT	CASIRGPGAKQNTEAFF
once	-	TRBJ2-1	TRBV11-3	TGTGCCAGCAGCTTAACGACCGGGGGTGAGCAGTTCTTC	CASSLTTGGEQFF
few	-	TRBJ2-7	TRBV28	TGTGCCCCTGGGCAGGGTAGCTACGAGCAGTACTTC	CAPGQGSYEQYF
-	-	TRBJ1-5	TRBV12-3/TRBV12-4	TGTGCCAGCAGGGAGGGACTGGGGGGTCAGCCCCAGCATTTT	CASREGLGGQPQHF
-	-	TRBJ2-3	TRBV24-1	TGTGCCACCAGTGATATGGACAGCACAGATACGCAGTATTTT	CATSDMDSTDTQYF
few	-	TRBJ1-2	TRBV7-2	TGTGCCAGCAGCTTTACCTTAGGGGCAGATAACGGCTACACCTTC	CASSFTLGADNGYTF
-	TRBD1	TRBJ2-7	TRBV12-3/TRBV12-4	TGTGCCAGCACATCCGGGACAGGGGCCTGCAATGAGCAGTACTTC	CASTSGTGACNEQYF
few	TRBD1	TRBJ1-5	TRBV6-2/TRBV6-3	TGTGCCAGCAGTTACCTCCGGACAGGTATTTTTGGCAATCAGCCCCAGCATTTT	CASSYLRTGIFGNQPQHF
once	-	TRBJ1-6	TRBV5-1	TGCGCCAGCAGCTTGTTAGGAGGGACAACTAATTCACCCCTCCACTTT	CASSLLGGTTNSPLHF